The 10 T cell receptor beta chains listed next were all sequenced from one sample in a study of T cell repertoires in cytomegalovirus infection. TCRdb used MiXCR to reprocess the reads, holding one entry per CDR3 protein. The sample lists 480,000 or so distinct CDR3 sequences, approximately 10% occurring once. The sequenced material came from PBMCs. The receptors were gathered from a human donor in good health (CMV status not recorded). Some clones in this sample may be carry-over from other donors' samples.

This clonotype was found a few times. The chain links TRBV9 to TRBJ1-5; 8 bases fit TRBD1. The trim removed 3 bases at V and 5 bases at J, leaving 4 bases unmatched. Germline CDR1 SGDLS, CDR2 YYNGEE. The CDR3 has 14 residues. The CDR3 DNA reads TGTGCCAGCAGCGCTGGGACAGGCTATCAGCCCCAGCATTTT. This encodes CASSAGTGYQPQHF.

At least ten counts were recorded for this clonotype. The chain couples TRBV29-1 to TRBJ1-4; perhaps TRBD1 as D (5 bases). V shed 4 bases and J shed 5 bases, with 14 bases lying between them. The germline CDR1 and CDR2 sequences are SQVTM and ANQGSEA. The CDR3 loop spans 14 amino acids. CDR3 in amino acids: CSVGNWAGNEKLFF. As DNA, the CDR3 is TGCAGCGTTGGGAATTGGGCAGGGAATGAAAAACTGTTTTTT.

Worth noting for this clonotype: A read error may explain this, as a much larger clone is one base away. The chain uses TRBV28 and TRBJ1-4; unclear D gene. CDR3 length: 16 amino acids. Germline CDR1 is MDHEN and CDR2 is SYDVKM. The V end lost 5 bases, the J end lost 3 bases, and 16 bases lay between the germline ends. Written as DNA, the CDR3 is TGTGCCAGCAGTCTTCTCTCGGTAGCGGCTAATGAAAAACTGTTTTTT. This codes for CASSLLSVAANEKLFF.

This clonotype came up a few times. V and J are TRBV15 and TRBJ2-1, with D possibly called TRBD1 or TRBD2 (5 bases each). The germline CDR1 and CDR2 sequences are LNHNV and YYDKDF (reference sequence). Trimming left V 1 base short and J 10 bases short, with 11 bases between. This CDR3 is built from 13 residues. CDR3 residues: CATSRGPREEQFF. CDR3 in DNA: TGTGCCACCAGCAGAGGGCCCAGGGAGGAGCAGTTCTTC.

The chain is built from TRBV5-1 and TRBJ1-2; 7 bases agree with TRBD1. J was trimmed by 0 bases and V by 0 bases; bases with no gene match: 2. The V gene's germline CDR1 is SGHRS and CDR2 YFSETQ. The CDR3 extends over 15 amino acids. This chain's CDR3 is CASSLGGTANYGYTF. DNA of the CDR3: TGCGCCAGCAGCTTGGGCGGGACAGCTAACTATGGCTACACCTTC.

This clonotype was detected a few times. The chain is built from TRBV28 and TRBJ2-7, with D perhaps TRBD2 (6 bases). This CDR3 has 14 amino acids. Germline loops: CDR1 MDHEN, CDR2 SYDVKM. The ends were cut back, 10 bases at V and 0 bases at J, with 16 bases in the middle. The CDR3 sequence is CATLGGSLSYEQYF. The CDR3 DNA is TGTGCCACCTTGGGGGGAAGCCTCTCCTACGAGCAGTACTTC.

J is TRBJ1-2 and V is TRBV13; D call uncertain. Germline-derived CDR1 and CDR2 are PRHDT and FYEKMQ (reference sequence). There are 15 residues in the CDR3. V dropped 4 bases and J dropped 0 bases, with 12 bases sitting between them. CDR3 sequence (DNA): TGTGCCAGCAGCTCTCGGCCCTCCACTAACTATGGCTACACCTTC. Residues: CASSSRPSTNYGYTF.

The chain joins TRBV18 to TRBJ1-1; D possibly corresponds to TRBD1 (6 bases). Trimming stripped 3 bases from V and 6 bases from J, with 14 bases between. The CDR3 is 14 residues long. The germline CDR1 and CDR2 sequences are KGHSH and LQKENI. CDR3 protein: CASSPPLAGAEAFF. The CDR3 coding sequence is TGTGCCAGCTCACCTCCTTTGGCAGGGGCTGAAGCTTTCTTT.

This clonotype has at least ten counts. This chain connects TRBV5-1 to TRBJ2-4, with D perhaps matching TRBD2 (6 bases). Trimming stripped 1 base from V and 3 bases from J, with 14 bases between. From germline, CDR1 is SGHRS and CDR2 YFSETQ. The CDR3 contains 16 residues. The CDR3 is CASSLSYLEGKNIQYF. Here the CDR3 DNA reads TGCGCCAGCAGCTTGTCCTATTTGGAGGGCAAAAACATTCAGTACTTC. Drawing the rest from reference TRBV5-1 and TRBJ2-4, the complete variable domain is KAGVTQTPRYLIKTRGQQVTLSCSPISGHRSVSWYQQTPGQGLQFLFEYFSETQRNKGNFPGRFSGRQFSNSRSEMNVSTLELGDSALYLCASSLSYLEGKNIQYFGAGTRLSVL.

In regard to this clonotype: A read error is possible here, since a much larger clone lies one base away. The chain recombines TRBV12-5 with TRBJ2-1; the D gene is possibly TRBD1 (6 bases). The germline gives CDR1 LGHNT, CDR2 FRNRAP. The CDR3 loop spans 14 amino acids. V lost 4 bases and J lost 8, with 15 bases in between. As DNA, the CDR3 is TGTGCTAGTGGTTGGCCACAGGGATCCGATGAGCAGTTCTTC. It yields the protein CASGWPQGSDEQFF.